This TCR beta chain is from a study of shared clonotypes between healthy human individuals. Study as a whole: Each donor had three CD4 naive, three CD4 memory, two CD8 naive and one CD8 memory plate.

V lost 0 bases, J lost 7 bases, and 13 bases lay in between. Germline values: CDR1 SGHRS, CDR2 YFSETQ. CDR3 length: 15 amino acids. Profiled with immunoSEQ multiplex PCR; TCRdb holds only in-frame clones, not every one. The sample has more than 2,000,000 clones; approximately 92% are singletons. The receptor was derived from a man aged 18 to 30 in good health. The sequenced sample was naive CD4+ T cells sorted from blood. Stated subset: CD45RA+ positively selected. V and J are TRBV5-1 and TRBJ1-4; perhaps TRBD1 as D (5 bases). CDR3 protein: CASSLEPSGGEKLFF. For the CDR3, the DNA is TGCGCCAGCAGCTTGGAGCCCTCGGGGGGTGAAAAACTGTTTTTT.